These 20 T cell receptor beta chains share one sample of origin, sequenced in a study of T cells in tumors after PD-1 blockade. Measured with immunoSEQ multiplex PCR; TCRdb has only the in-frame clones, and not every one. Of about 34,000 clones in the sample, 73% were seen once. This specimen consisted of PBMCs, obtained after anti-PD-1 treatment. Receptors were obtained from a human donor with basal cell carcinoma.

The chain employs TRBV3-1 (or the pseudogene TRBV3-2) and TRBJ1-5; D is possibly TRBD1 (5 bases). CDR3 size: 12 residues. V was clipped by 3 bases and J by 11 bases, with 11 bases between them. From germline, CDR1 is LGHDT and CDR2 YNNKEL (reference sequence). CDR3 region: CASSQGRGAQHF. CDR3 bases: TGTGCCAGCAGCCAGGGCCGGGGGGCCCAGCATTTT.

This rearrangement joins TRBV4-2 to TRBJ1-3, with D perhaps TRBD1 (5 bases). Germline V gene sequence: CDR1 LGHNA, CDR2 YNFKEQ. The V and J ends lost 1 base and 1 base respectively, with 17 bases between them. The CDR3 is 18 amino acids. The CDR3 DNA reads TGTGCCAGCAGCCAAGGTTTTGGGGCAGAGGCATCTGGAAACACCATATATTTT. It translates to CASSQGFGAEASGNTIYF.

In this sample, this clone turned up a few times. The genes are TRBV24-1 and TRBJ1-2; no firm D call. V was trimmed by 7 bases and J by 2 bases, leaving 7 bases between them. This CDR3 has 12 amino acids. Germline loops: CDR1 KGHDR, CDR2 SFDVKD. The CDR3 sequence is CATREGNYGYTF. For the CDR3, the DNA is TGTGCCACCAGGGAGGGCAACTATGGCTACACCTTC.

CDR3 nucleotide sequence: TGTGCCACGAGTAAGGTAGCGGGACGCAACTACGAGCAGTACTTC. Its translation is CATSKVAGRNYEQYF. This rearrangement joins TRBV15 to TRBJ2-7, with 8 bases identical to TRBD2. The germline CDR1 and CDR2 sequences are LNHNV and YYDKDF (reference sequence). V dropped 9 bases and J dropped 3; count of bases not matched to a gene: 13. This CDR3 region has 15 residues.

The V gene is TRBV28, the J gene TRBJ2-3; perhaps TRBD2 as D (7 bases). V lost 4 bases to trimming and J lost 2 bases, with 13 bases between them. CDR1 and CDR2 from the germline V gene are MDHEN and SYDVKM. The CDR3 consists of 15 residues. The CDR3 sequence is CASSWGGPDTDTQYF. In DNA, the CDR3 is TGTGCCAGCAGTTGGGGGGGCCCCGACACAGATACGCAGTATTTT.

The J gene is TRBJ2-5, the V gene TRBV7-9; D uncertain. The germline V gene has CDR1 SEHNR and CDR2 FQNEAQ (reference sequence). The V and J ends lost 4 bases and 5 bases respectively, with 8 bases between them. CDR3 length: 12 residues. CDR3 DNA: TGTGCCAGCAGCTCGGGCCGGGAGACCCAGTACTTC. Amino acids: CASSSGRETQYF. The full variable domain, rest sourced from reference TRBV7-9 and TRBJ2-5, is DTGVSQNPRHKITKRGQNVTFRCDPISEHNRLYWYRQTLGQGPEFLTYFQNEAQLEKSRLLSDRFSAERPKGSFSTLEIQRTEQGDSAMYLCASSSGRETQYFGPGTRLLVL.

This chain joins TRBV5-1 and TRBJ2-2; TRBD1 agrees at 8 bases. CDR1 SGHRS and CDR2 YFSETQ come from the germline V gene. The CDR3 length is 17 residues. V trimming: 0 bases; J trimming: 7 bases; junction bases outside the gene matches: 11. CDR3 sequence: CASSLAPGGERNGELFF. The CDR3 DNA follows: TGCGCCAGCAGCTTGGCCCCAGGGGGCGAAAGGAACGGGGAGCTGTTTTTT.

This clone appeared a few times. The V gene is TRBV6-5, the J gene TRBJ2-3; weak D call: TRBD1 (6 bases). V was cut by 5 bases and J by 4 bases, with 16 bases left in between. Per germline, CDR1 MNHEY and CDR2 SVGAGI. The CDR3 runs to 15 residues. The CDR3 coding sequence is TGTGCCAGCAGTAAAACTTTGGGACATCCAGATACGCAGTATTTT. Translating it yields CASSKTLGHPDTQYF.

This clone was seen only a few times. The genes are TRBV6-2 or TRBV6-3 and TRBJ2-1; possibly TRBD1 for D (6 bases). Between the trimmed V and J ends, which lost 5 bases and 6 bases, there was a span of 14 bases. Germline loops: CDR1 MNHEY, CDR2 SVGEGT. This CDR3 contains 14 residues. The CDR3 here is CASSHARRGNEQFF. CDR3 nucleotides: TGTGCCAGCAGTCACGCCCGCAGGGGCAATGAGCAGTTCTTC.

This chain connects TRBV24-1 to TRBJ2-1, with 12 bases fitting TRBD2. Germline V CDR1 and CDR2: KGHDR, SFDVKD. The CDR3 is made up of 16 amino acids. V dropped 0 bases and J dropped 8; count of bases not matched to a gene: 4. The chain's CDR3 is CATSDLASGGADEQFF. The CDR3 bases are TGTGCCACCAGTGATTTGGCTAGCGGGGGGGCCGATGAGCAGTTCTTC.

The chain carries TRBV28 and TRBJ2-5; D possibly corresponds to TRBD2 (7 bases). Per germline, CDR1 MDHEN and CDR2 SYDVKM. The CDR3 covers 15 residues. The V gene lost 5 bases and the J gene lost 3 bases, with 16 bases spanning the gap. CDR3 bases: TGTGCCAGCAGTCACCCCCCGGGGGGCAAAGAGACCCAGTACTTC. Residues: CASSHPPGGKETQYF.

There are a few counts of this clone. The J gene is TRBJ1-2, the V gene TRBV19; D is unresolved. V lost 11 bases and J lost 10, with 17 bases in between. The CDR3 length is 11 residues. CDR1 is LNHDA, CDR2 SQIVND, per germline (reference sequence). CDR3 DNA sequence: TGTGCCGCCCTAGGGTCCTTATCCTACACCTTC. Translation gives CAALGSLSYTF.

The chain joins TRBV7-2 to TRBJ1-4, with a possible D match to TRBD1 (5 bases). The CDR3 consists of 13 residues. V lost 1 base and J lost 7, with 7 bases in between. Germline V gives CDR1 SGHTA, CDR2 FQGNSA. The CDR3 reads CASSLGQGEKLFF. CDR3 DNA: TGTGCCAGCAGCTTAGGGCAGGGTGAAAAACTGTTTTTT.

As DNA, the CDR3 is TGCGCCAGCAGCCAGGGGGCGGGGATCTCCTACGAGCAGTACTTC. As protein: CASSQGAGISYEQYF. J is TRBJ2-7 and V is TRBV4-1; D assignment may be TRBD1 or TRBD2 (6 bases each). CDR1 and CDR2 (germline): MGHRA, YSYEKL. V lost 3 bases to trimming and J lost 0 bases, with 12 bases between them. This CDR3 has 15 residues.

The V gene is TRBV7-9, the J gene TRBJ2-7; perhaps TRBD2 as D (6 bases). CDR1 is SEHNR, CDR2 FQNEAQ, per germline (reference sequence). The CDR3 length is 15 residues. With 3 bases removed from V and 2 bases from J, the gap between germline ends came to 14 bases. DNA of the CDR3: TGTGCCAGCAGCTTCGGGGGTAGCCTAACCTACGAGCAGTACTTC. It specifies CASSFGGSLTYEQYF.

J is TRBJ2-1 and V is TRBV10-3; 7 nucleotides match TRBD2. The germline gives CDR1 ENHRY, CDR2 SYGVKD. The CDR3 runs to 15 residues. Unmatched junction bases numbered 8, after V lost 3 bases and J lost 6 bases. The CDR3 spells CAISDTSDSLNEQFF. DNA of the CDR3: TGTGCCATCAGTGACACTAGCGATTCCCTCAATGAGCAGTTCTTC.

This sequence joins TRBV19 and TRBJ1-5, with 8 bases matching TRBD1. The junction had 7 bases not matched to a gene; V was cut back by 6 bases and J by 3 bases. This CDR3 region has 15 residues. CDR1 and CDR2 from the germline V gene are LNHDA and SQIVND (reference sequence). This CDR3 reads CASRGGQVFNQPQHF. The CDR3 DNA reads as TGTGCCAGTAGGGGGGGACAGGTCTTCAATCAGCCCCAGCATTTT.

The chain joins TRBV29-1 to TRBJ2-6; D is undetermined. The CDR3 has 14 residues. Germline loops: CDR1 SQVTM, CDR2 ANQGSEA. With 4 bases removed from V and 0 bases from J, the gap between germline ends came to 7 bases. The CDR3 region has the DNA TGCAGCGTTGGGGCTTCCTCTGGGGCCAACGTCCTGACTTTC. It translates to CSVGASSGANVLTF.

The chain carries TRBV5-1 and TRBJ1-3; a weak D match, TRBD1 (6 bases). The CDR3 has 16 amino acids. Trimming removed 0 bases at V and 0 bases at J, with 10 bases between. Germline assignment: CDR1 SGHRS and CDR2 YFSETQ. The CDR3: CASSLGGLNSGNTIYF. The CDR3 nucleotides are TGCGCCAGCAGCTTGGGGGGGCTTAACTCTGGAAACACCATATATTTT.

On this clone: Germline is not matched at one junction end, which may reflect a read error. The gene calls are TRBV16 and TRBJ1-2; 8 nucleotides align to TRBD1. Per germline, CDR1 KGHSY and CDR2 FQNENV. This CDR3 spans 13 amino acids. CDR3 residues: CAGSPGTGGGYTF. In DNA, the CDR3 is TGTGCCGGCAGCCCTGGGACAGGTGGAGGCTACACCTTC. Complete variable domain (other parts from reference TRBV16 and TRBJ1-2): GEEVAQTPKHLVRGEGQKAKLYCAPIKGHSYVFWYQQVLKNEFKFLISFQNENVFDETGMPKERFSAKCLPNSPCSLEIQATKLEDSAVYFCAGSPGTGGGYTFGSGTRLTVV.